What follows are 31 T cell receptor beta chains derived from one specimen sequenced in a study of response to subunit inactivated influenza vaccine. TCRdb independently ran MiXCR on the RT-PCR reads; one entry per CDR3 protein. The sample has hundreds of thousands of distinct CDR3 sequences, roughly 8.2% seen once; the top ten hold 10% to 15%. This material consisted of PBMCs from blood, taken approximately 25 months after vaccination. The origin of the receptors is a man between 50 and 75 years old who received an inactivated influenza vaccine.

Ten or more counts support this clonotype. V and J are TRBV5-1 and TRBJ2-1, with D possibly TRBD2 on 5 matching bases. CDR1 is SGHRS and CDR2 is YFSETQ in the germline V gene. The CDR3 loop spans 14 amino acids. V dropped 4 bases and J dropped 6 bases, with 14 bases sitting between them. In DNA form, the CDR3 reads TGCGCCAGCAGCCCGGGATGGCTCGGCAATGAGCAGTTCTTC. It codes for CASSPGWLGNEQFF.

This clonotype came up a few times. The V gene is TRBV6-2 or TRBV6-3, the J gene TRBJ2-1; a possible D gene is TRBD2 (5 bases). The CDR3 extends over 14 amino acids. Trimming took off 0 bases at V and 5 bases at J, with 8 bases between the two ends. In germline, CDR1 is MNHEY, CDR2 SVGEGT. CDR3 protein: CASSYSGAHNEQFF. CDR3 DNA sequence: TGTGCCAGCAGTTACTCGGGAGCGCACAATGAGCAGTTCTTC.

This clonotype was seen more than once but under ten times. This chain uses TRBV28 with TRBJ2-7, with 9 bases matching TRBD2. J gave up 3 bases and V 3 bases, and 6 bases lay outside the gene matches. Germline V gene data show CDR1 as MDHEN and CDR2 as SYDVKM. This CDR3 region has 15 residues. The chain's CDR3 is CASSFRASGVYEQYF. The CDR3, as DNA: TGTGCCAGCAGTTTTCGGGCTAGCGGGGTCTACGAGCAGTACTTC.

This clonotype was counted many times. This chain uses TRBV12-3 or TRBV12-4 with TRBJ1-1, with D possibly matching TRBD1 (5 bases). This CDR3 is built from 13 residues. Trimming left V 2 bases short and J 3 bases short, with 7 bases between. The CDR3 nucleotides read TGTGCCAGCAGTTTAAGGGGTGACACTGAAGCTTTCTTT. Amino acids: CASSLRGDTEAFF.

This clonotype has just a few counts. The chain combines TRBV11-2 with TRBJ2-7; 8 positions match TRBD2. CDR1 SGHAT and CDR2 FQNNGV come from the germline V gene. The CDR3 loop spans 15 amino acids. V lost 5 bases and J lost 2; bases outside the gene matches: 8. For the CDR3, the DNA is TGTGCCAGCAGCCTTGGACTAGCAAGAACCTACGAGCAGTACTTC. Translating gives CASSLGLARTYEQYF.

In its sample, this clonotype was seen many times. The chain couples TRBV18 to TRBJ2-5, with D unclear. V was trimmed by 3 bases and J by 1 base, leaving 6 bases between them. The length of the CDR3 is 13 residues. Germline values: CDR1 KGHSH, CDR2 LQKENI. This chain's CDR3 is CASSPTGQETQYF. The DNA of the CDR3 is TGTGCCAGCTCACCCACGGGCCAAGAGACCCAGTACTTC.

The V and J genes are TRBV9 and TRBJ2-3; 9 bases line up with TRBD2. CDR1 is SGDLS, CDR2 YYNGEE, per germline. The V and J ends lost 2 bases and 2 bases, in that order; junction bases with no gene match: 6. CDR3 size: 16 residues. CDR3 in DNA: TGTGCCAGCAGCGTCGCGGGGGGGGGCGCCACAGATACGCAGTATTTT. Protein product: CASSVAGGGATDTQYF. The variable domain in full, with the rest retrieved from reference TRBV9 and TRBJ2-3, is DSGVTQTPKHLITATGQRVTLRCSPRSGDLSVYWYQQSLDQGLQFLIQYYNGEERAKGNILERFSAQQFPDLHSELNLSSLELGDSALYFCASSVAGGGATDTQYFGPGTRLTVL.

There are many counts of this clonotype. The gene calls are TRBV29-1 and TRBJ1-1; tentatively, D is TRBD1 (5 bases). The ends were cut back, 4 bases at V and 4 bases at J, with 16 bases in the middle. The germline gives CDR1 SQVTM, CDR2 ANQGSEA. The CDR3 runs 14 residues. The CDR3 coding sequence is TGCAGCGTTGCGTGGGGGAGTCGAAGCACTGAAGCTTTCTTT. It specifies CSVAWGSRSTEAFF.

The table lists this clonotype with many counts. The chain recombines TRBV7-8 with TRBJ1-5; D is unresolved. Germline CDR1 and CDR2: SGHVS and FQNEAQ. V shed 3 bases and J shed 0 bases, with 9 bases lying between them. The CDR3 runs to 15 residues. The CDR3 region is CASSFSPDSNQPQHF. The CDR3 nucleotides are TGTGCCAGCAGCTTTAGTCCAGATAGCAATCAGCCCCAGCATTTT.

This clonotype appeared many times. This chain uses TRBV5-8 with TRBJ2-2, with 7 bases that match TRBD2. Germline assignment: CDR1 SGHTS and CDR2 YDEGEE. The J segment lost 4 bases and the V segment lost 1 base, leaving 7 bases of the junction unmatched. CDR3 length equals 16 residues. CDR3 region: CASSLRLAVITGELFF. The CDR3 bases are TGTGCCAGCAGCTTGCGGCTAGCGGTGATCACCGGGGAGCTGTTTTTT.

In the case of this clonotype: This may be a read error, as it is one base from a much larger clone. This chain connects TRBV4-3 to TRBJ1-2; 7 bases align to TRBD1. CDR1 is LGHNA, CDR2 YSLEER, per germline. J lost 4 bases, V lost 2 bases, and 10 bases had no gene match. This CDR3 has 16 amino acids. CDR3 region: CASSQITGANLYGYTF. The CDR3 DNA is TGCGCCAGCAGCCAAATAACAGGGGCGAACCTCTATGGCTACACCTTC.

This clonotype was found a few times. V is TRBV5-6 and J is TRBJ1-5; D is unclear. Germline values: CDR1 SGHDT, CDR2 YYEEEE. Trimming cost V 3 bases and J 0 bases, with 7 bases left between them. The CDR3 totals 14 residues. The CDR3 sequence is CASSSRYSNQPQHF. CDR3 bases: TGTGCCAGCAGCTCCCGTTATAGCAATCAGCCCCAGCATTTT.

The rearrangement links TRBV7-9 to TRBJ2-3, with a tentative D call TRBD2 (6 bases). Trimming removed 6 bases from V and 3 bases from J, with 16 bases in between. Germline V CDR1 and CDR2: SEHNR, FQNEAQ (reference sequence). The CDR3 runs 15 residues. CDR3 in amino acids: CASSWVGGKTDTQYF. In DNA, the CDR3 is TGTGCCAGCAGTTGGGTTGGGGGGAAGACAGATACGCAGTATTTT.

The sample holds many counts of this clonotype. Germline is not matched at one junction end, which may reflect a read error. The chain combines TRBV7-7 with TRBJ2-3; 13 bases agree with TRBD2. This CDR3 is 17 amino acids long. Germline V CDR1 and CDR2: SSHAT, FNYEAQ (reference sequence). CDR3 sequence (DNA): TGTGCTAGCAGTCCACTAGCGGGGGGGCCGGTCACAGATACGCAGTATTTT. Translation: CASSPLAGGPVTDTQYF.

This clonotype was counted between two and nine times. The chain has TRBV9 and TRBJ2-1; perhaps TRBD2 as D (6 bases). V gave up 4 bases and J gave up 5 bases, with 19 bases separating them. CDR3 size: 16 residues. CDR1 and CDR2 from the germline V gene are SGDLS and YYNGEE. The CDR3 sequence: CASSPRFGTGNNEQFF. In nucleotides, the CDR3 is TGTGCCAGCAGCCCCCGGTTCGGGACTGGAAACAATGAGCAGTTCTTC.

V gene TRBV10-3 combines with J gene TRBJ2-1; D is ambiguous. CDR3 length: 16 residues. The germline gives CDR1 ENHRY, CDR2 SYGVKD. Trimming pared 0 bases from V and 7 bases from J, leaving 16 bases between. The DNA for the CDR3 is TGTGCCATCAGTGAGTCGACCGGCGTCGGTAGGAATGAGCAGTTCTTC. As protein: CAISESTGVGRNEQFF.

This clonotype has a count of ten or more. The V and J genes are TRBV6-6 and TRBJ1-2; unclear D gene. Trimming shortened V by 2 bases and J by 5 bases, and 9 bases separated the two germline ends. From germline, CDR1 is MNHNY and CDR2 SVGAGI (reference sequence). There are 13 residues in the CDR3. In nucleotides, the CDR3 is TGTGCCAGCAGTTACGACGGGCTATATGGCTACACCTTC. Residues: CASSYDGLYGYTF.

This clonotype was counted between two and nine times. The V gene is TRBV5-1, the J gene TRBJ1-1, with TRBD1 as a possible D gene (5 bases). Per the germline V gene, CDR1 is SGHRS and CDR2 is YFSETQ. The CDR3 sequence is 13 residues long. The V gene lost 4 bases and the J gene lost 6 bases, with 13 bases spanning the gap. The DNA of the CDR3 is TGCGCCAGCAGCATCCGGGACGGAGCTGAAGCTTTCTTT. Translating gives CASSIRDGAEAFF.

The chain links TRBV7-2 to TRBJ2-3; no reliable D call. The CDR3 sequence is 14 residues long. Germline V gene sequence: CDR1 SGHTA, CDR2 FQGNSA. Trimming left V 5 bases short and J 1 base short, with 10 bases between. The CDR3 nucleotides read TGTGCCAGCAGCCCCCATCTGGGCACAGATACGCAGTATTTT. This gives the protein CASSPHLGTDTQYF. The entire variable domain, with the rest obtained from reference TRBV7-2 and TRBJ2-3, is as follows: GAGVSQSPSNKVTEKGKDVELRCDPISGHTALYWYRQSLGQGLEFLIYFQGNSAPDKSGLPSDRFSAERTGGSVSTLTIQRTQQEDSAVYLCASSPHLGTDTQYFGPGTRLTVL.

Only a few counts were recorded for this clonotype. The chain has TRBV2 and TRBJ2-7; tentatively, D is TRBD1 (5 bases). The V end was cut by 7 bases, the J end by 6 bases, with 19 bases between. Germline V gene lookup returns CDR1 SNHLY and CDR2 FYNNEI. This CDR3 is 14 amino acids long. The CDR3 DNA is TGTGCCAGCAAATCCCGTGGGGCATCCCTCGAGCAGTACTTC. Its translation is CASKSRGASLEQYF.

As concerns this clonotype: Just one base apart from a much larger clone, this may be a read error. V and J are TRBV5-1 and TRBJ1-3, with D perhaps TRBD1 (5 bases). This CDR3 has 15 residues. Germline V lookup: CDR1 SGHRS, CDR2 YFSETQ. The CDR3: CASSSRTLPGDTIYF. The CDR3 nucleotides are TGCGCCAGCAGCTCAAGGACACTACCTGGAGACACCATATATTTT. Full variable domain (remainder filled in from reference TRBV5-1 and TRBJ1-3): KAGVTQTPRYLIKTRGQQVTLSCSPISGHRSVSWYQQTPGQGLQFLFEYFSETQRNKGNFPGRFSGRQFSNSRSEMNVSTLELGDSALYLCASSSRTLPGDTIYFGEGSWLTVV.

The table lists this clonotype with a few counts. This chain links TRBV5-1 with TRBJ2-2, with 11 bases fitting TRBD2. The CDR3 totals 16 residues. The V gene's germline CDR1 is SGHRS and CDR2 YFSETQ. V was pared by 5 bases and J by 3 bases, with 6 bases of the junction left unmatched. Here the CDR3 DNA reads TGCGCCAGCAGTTTACTAGCGGGAGATGACACCGGGGAGCTGTTTTTT. Its translation: CASSLLAGDDTGELFF. The full variable domain, completed using reference TRBV5-1 and TRBJ2-2, is KAGVTQTPRYLIKTRGQQVTLSCSPISGHRSVSWYQQTPGQGLQFLFEYFSETQRNKGNFPGRFSGRQFSNSRSEMNVSTLELGDSALYLCASSLLAGDDTGELFFGEGSRLTVL.

This clonotype was seen a few times. The gene calls are TRBV5-1 and TRBJ2-6; D uncertain. Germline CDR1 and CDR2: SGHRS and YFSETQ. The CDR3 contains 16 residues. V was clipped by 0 bases and J by 0 bases, with 7 bases between them. CDR3 region: CASSLEGGSGANVLTF. In DNA form, the CDR3 reads TGCGCCAGCAGCTTGGAAGGCGGCTCTGGGGCCAACGTCCTGACTTTC.

This clonotype occurred a few times. At one end the junction does not follow the germline gene, possibly because of a read error. This chain uses TRBV28 with TRBJ2-7; no definite D call. CDR3 length equals 13 residues. Germline CDR1 reads MDHEN; CDR2 reads SYDVKM. The DNA of the CDR3 is TGTGCCAGCAGTTTAAGTGTCCTCCGGGCCCCCCACTTC. It specifies CASSLSVLRAPHF.

This clonotype showed up just a few times. This sequence joins TRBV9 and TRBJ2-5; D remains ambiguous. V gave up 2 bases and J gave up 2 bases, with 7 bases separating them. The CDR3 has 13 amino acids. Germline values: CDR1 SGDLS, CDR2 YYNGEE. Here the CDR3 DNA reads TGTGCCAGCAGCGTTTCCAGTCAAGAGACCCAGTACTTC. Translating it yields CASSVSSQETQYF.

The table lists this clonotype with a few counts. The V gene is TRBV7-2, the J gene TRBJ2-3; no definite D call. Trimming took off 5 bases at V and 0 bases at J, with 12 bases between the two ends. The CDR3 runs 15 residues. Germline CDR1 is SGHTA and CDR2 is FQGNSA. The CDR3 sequence: CASSPPPGSTDTQYF. The CDR3 DNA sequence: TGTGCCAGCAGCCCACCCCCGGGTAGCACAGATACGCAGTATTTT.

The chain joins TRBV15 to TRBJ2-1; tentative D call: TRBD2 (6 bases). The CDR3 totals 18 residues. CDR1 LNHNV and CDR2 YYDKDF come from the germline V gene (reference sequence). V was cut by 0 bases and J by 3 bases, with 18 bases left in between. CDR3 protein: CATSRDSAWDFYYNEQFF. The DNA of the CDR3 is TGTGCCACCAGCAGAGATAGTGCATGGGACTTTTACTACAATGAGCAGTTCTTC.

This clonotype was seen only a few times. The gene calls are TRBV11-2 and TRBJ2-5; a possible D gene is TRBD1 (7 bases). Germline CDR1 reads SGHAT; CDR2 reads FQNNGV. V lost 0 bases to trimming and J lost 5 bases, with 19 bases between them. The CDR3 extends over 17 amino acids. The CDR3 sequence is CASSLDQGGPPAETQYF. The CDR3 coding sequence is TGTGCCAGCAGCTTAGATCAGGGGGGACCTCCGGCGGAGACCCAGTACTTC.

This clonotype was counted at least ten times. The rearrangement links TRBV4-2 to TRBJ2-3, with TRBD1 matching 10 bases. CDR1 LGHNA and CDR2 YNFKEQ come from the germline V gene. The CDR3 extends over 17 amino acids. V lost 0 bases to trimming and J lost 4 bases; unmatched junction nucleotides: 7. CDR3 nucleotide sequence: TGTGCCAGCAGCCAAGATCTAGGGGACAGGGGTGCAGATACGCAGTATTTT. It is translated as CASSQDLGDRGADTQYF.

The chain recombines TRBV5-4 with TRBJ2-3, with 8 bases aligning to TRBD1. The V segment lost 2 bases and the J segment 1 base; nucleotides outside the gene matches: 18. CDR3 length: 20 amino acids. Germline V lookup: CDR1 SGHNT, CDR2 YYREEE (reference sequence). CDR3 DNA sequence: TGTGCCAGCAGCTTTTTAGTCGGGAACCGGGACAGGAGTCGCACAGATACGCAGTATTTT. As protein: CASSFLVGNRDRSRTDTQYF.

J is TRBJ1-2 and V is TRBV24-1; D uncertain. V was clipped by 0 bases and J by 8 bases, with 12 bases between them. Germline V CDR1 and CDR2: KGHDR, SFDVKD. The CDR3 totals 14 residues. CDR3 bases: TGTGCCACCAGTGATTTGAACGCTTACGGGGGCTACACCTTC. It specifies CATSDLNAYGGYTF.